The T cell receptor beta chain under discussion was sequenced for a study of T cell repertoires in cytomegalovirus infection. Findings of the study overall: CMV carriers with the relevant HLA were identified by cumulative public TCR beta family frequency.

From the reads, TCRdb called clonotypes with MiXCR, one entry per CDR3 protein. The sample consists of approximately 150,000 distinct CDR3 sequences, roughly a fifth of them appearing once. This clonotype was seen a handful of times. Its cognate antigen is unknown. The junction had 8 bases not matched to a gene; V was cut back by 6 bases and J by 8 bases. Germline CDR1 is SEHNR and CDR2 is FQNEAQ (reference sequence). This CDR3 has 13 amino acids. The sequence was collected from a human donor in good health (CMV status not recorded). Some clones in this sample may be carry-over from other donors' samples. J is TRBJ1-2 and V is TRBV7-9, with 8 bases fitting TRBD1. The source material was CD8+ T cells from cultured PBMCs, sampled from culture after CMV antigen stimulation. CDR3 in DNA: TGTGCCAGCAGTTCCGACAGGGGAGGGGGCTACACCTTC. It encodes CASSSDRGGGYTF.